This T cell receptor (beta chain) was sequenced during a study of blood T cell repertoires in COVID-19. Study-level information: COVID-19 samples, acute and convalescent, were from the United States, Italy and Spain. Nucleic acid was either cDNA or gDNA, and it came from T cells, B-cell-depleted T cells, or PBMCs.

Under the authors' procedure: By means of reference gene primer amplification, nucleated cell counts were estimated. The method was immunoSEQ multiplex PCR; TCRdb's version includes in-frame clones alone and lacks a portion of them. That table gives V, J and clone size, and the DNA gave D and trimming. The table lists 200,000 to 250,000 clones, around 84% of them singletons. V was clipped by 1 base and J by 4 bases, with 11 bases between them. This CDR3 region has 15 residues. CDR1 and CDR2 (germline): SNHLY, FYNNEI. Sequences were obtained from peripheral blood. The sequence was obtained from a woman aged 70-85 years with active or convalescent COVID-19. V usage is TRBV2 and J usage is TRBJ1-3; TRBD1 might be the D (5 bases). The CDR3: CASSEGRQPGNTIYF. CDR3 coding DNA: TGTGCCAGCAGTGAAGGTCGACAGCCCGGAAACACCATATATTTT.